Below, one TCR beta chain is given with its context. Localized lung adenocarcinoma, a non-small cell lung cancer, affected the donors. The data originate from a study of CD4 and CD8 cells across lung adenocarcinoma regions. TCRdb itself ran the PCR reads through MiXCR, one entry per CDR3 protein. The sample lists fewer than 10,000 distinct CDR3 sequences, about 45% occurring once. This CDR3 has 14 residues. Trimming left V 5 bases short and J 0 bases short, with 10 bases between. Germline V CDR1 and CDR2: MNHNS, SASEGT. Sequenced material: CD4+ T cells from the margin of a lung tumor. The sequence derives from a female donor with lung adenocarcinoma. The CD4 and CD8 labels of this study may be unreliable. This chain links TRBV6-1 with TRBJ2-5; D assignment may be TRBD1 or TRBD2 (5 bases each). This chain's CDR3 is CASSRDPDQETQYF. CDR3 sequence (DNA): TGTGCCAGCAGTCGGGACCCTGACCAAGAGACCCAGTACTTC.